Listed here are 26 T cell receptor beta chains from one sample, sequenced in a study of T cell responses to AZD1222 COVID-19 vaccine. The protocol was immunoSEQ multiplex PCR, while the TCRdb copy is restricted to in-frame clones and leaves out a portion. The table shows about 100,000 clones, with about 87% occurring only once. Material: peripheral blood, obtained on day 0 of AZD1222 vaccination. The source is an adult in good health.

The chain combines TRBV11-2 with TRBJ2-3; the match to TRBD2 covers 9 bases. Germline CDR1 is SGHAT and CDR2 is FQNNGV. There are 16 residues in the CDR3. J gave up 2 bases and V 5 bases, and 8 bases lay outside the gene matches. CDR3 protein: CASSLGAGGSTDTQYF. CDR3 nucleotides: TGTGCCAGCAGCCTAGGAGCGGGAGGTTCCACAGATACGCAGTATTTT.

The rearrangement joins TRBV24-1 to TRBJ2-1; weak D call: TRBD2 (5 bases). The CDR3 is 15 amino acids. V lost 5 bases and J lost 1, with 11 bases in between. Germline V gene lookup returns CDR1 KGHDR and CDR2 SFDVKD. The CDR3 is CATSGRTVSYNEQFF. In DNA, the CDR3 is TGTGCCACCAGTGGTAGGACTGTATCCTACAATGAGCAGTTCTTC.

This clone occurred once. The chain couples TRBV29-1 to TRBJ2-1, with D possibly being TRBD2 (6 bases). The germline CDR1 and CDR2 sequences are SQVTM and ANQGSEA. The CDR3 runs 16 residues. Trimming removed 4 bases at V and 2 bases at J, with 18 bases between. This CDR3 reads CSVVGSSGGTYNEQFF. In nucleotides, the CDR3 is TGCAGCGTTGTGGGGTCTTCCGGGGGAACCTACAATGAGCAGTTCTTC.

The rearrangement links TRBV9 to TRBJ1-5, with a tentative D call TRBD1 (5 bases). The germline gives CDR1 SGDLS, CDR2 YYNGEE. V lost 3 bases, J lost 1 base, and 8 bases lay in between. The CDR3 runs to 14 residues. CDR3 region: CASSARDSNQPQHF. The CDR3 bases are TGTGCCAGCAGCGCTCGGGACAGCAATCAGCCCCAGCATTTT.

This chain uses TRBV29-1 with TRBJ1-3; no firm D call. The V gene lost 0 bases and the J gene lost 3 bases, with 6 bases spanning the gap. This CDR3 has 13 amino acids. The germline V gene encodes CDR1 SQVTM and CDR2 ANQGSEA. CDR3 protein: CSVEDQIGNTIYF. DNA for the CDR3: TGCAGCGTTGAAGATCAGATTGGAAACACCATATATTTT.

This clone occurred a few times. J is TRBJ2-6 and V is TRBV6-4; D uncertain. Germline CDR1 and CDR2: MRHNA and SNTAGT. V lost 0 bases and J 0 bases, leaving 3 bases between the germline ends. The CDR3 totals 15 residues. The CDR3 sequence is CASSDSNSGANVLTF. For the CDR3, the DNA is TGTGCCAGCAGTGACTCTAACTCTGGGGCCAACGTCCTGACTTTC.

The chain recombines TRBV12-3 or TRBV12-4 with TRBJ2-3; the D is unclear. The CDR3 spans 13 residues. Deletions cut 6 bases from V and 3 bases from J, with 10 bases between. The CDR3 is CASRVEGTDTQYF. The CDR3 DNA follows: TGTGCCAGCAGGGTTGAAGGGACAGATACGCAGTATTTT.

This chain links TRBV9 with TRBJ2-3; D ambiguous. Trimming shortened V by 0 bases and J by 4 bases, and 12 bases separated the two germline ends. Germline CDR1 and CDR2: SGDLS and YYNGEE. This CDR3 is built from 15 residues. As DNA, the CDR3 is TGTGCCAGCAGCGTAGACCCGAGTGGGGCAGATACGCAGTATTTT. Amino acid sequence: CASSVDPSGADTQYF.

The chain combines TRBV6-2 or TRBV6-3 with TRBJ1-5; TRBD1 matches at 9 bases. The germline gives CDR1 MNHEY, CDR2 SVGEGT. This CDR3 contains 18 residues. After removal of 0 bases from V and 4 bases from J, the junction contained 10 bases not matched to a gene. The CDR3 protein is CASSYSTGTGLQNQPQHF. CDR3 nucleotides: TGTGCCAGCAGTTACTCGACCGGGACAGGGCTCCAAAATCAGCCCCAGCATTTT.

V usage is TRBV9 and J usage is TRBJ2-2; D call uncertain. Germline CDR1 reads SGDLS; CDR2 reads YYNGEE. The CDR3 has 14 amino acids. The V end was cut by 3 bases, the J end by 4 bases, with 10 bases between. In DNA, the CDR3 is TGTGCCAGCAGCGGAGAGATCCCCACCGGGGAGCTGTTTTTT. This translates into CASSGEIPTGELFF. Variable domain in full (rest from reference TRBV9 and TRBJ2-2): DSGVTQTPKHLITATGQRVTLRCSPRSGDLSVYWYQQSLDQGLQFLIQYYNGEERAKGNILERFSAQQFPDLHSELNLSSLELGDSALYFCASSGEIPTGELFFGEGSRLTVL.

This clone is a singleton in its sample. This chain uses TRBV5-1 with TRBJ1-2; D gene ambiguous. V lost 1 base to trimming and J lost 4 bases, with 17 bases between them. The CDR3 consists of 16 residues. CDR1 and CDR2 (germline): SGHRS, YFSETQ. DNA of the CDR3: TGCGCCAGCAGCTTGATAGGCGGTGGCTCCCTCTATGGCTACACCTTC. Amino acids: CASSLIGGGSLYGYTF. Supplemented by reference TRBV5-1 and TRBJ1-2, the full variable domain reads KAGVTQTPRYLIKTRGQQVTLSCSPISGHRSVSWYQQTPGQGLQFLFEYFSETQRNKGNFPGRFSGRQFSNSRSEMNVSTLELGDSALYLCASSLIGGGSLYGYTFGSGTRLTVV.

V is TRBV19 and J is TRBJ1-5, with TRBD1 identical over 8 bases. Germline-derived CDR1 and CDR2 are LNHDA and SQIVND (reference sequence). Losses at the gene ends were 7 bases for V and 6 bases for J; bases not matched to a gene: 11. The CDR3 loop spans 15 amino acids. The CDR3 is CASTTYQGASQPQHF. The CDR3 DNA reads TGTGCCAGTACGACCTACCAGGGGGCAAGTCAGCCCCAGCATTTT. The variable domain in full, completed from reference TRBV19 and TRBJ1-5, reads DGGITQSPKYLFRKEGQNVTLSCEQNLNHDAMYWYRQDPGQGLRLIYYSQIVNDFQKGDIAEGYSVSREKKESFPLTVTSAQKNPTAFYLCASTTYQGASQPQHFGDGTRLSIL.

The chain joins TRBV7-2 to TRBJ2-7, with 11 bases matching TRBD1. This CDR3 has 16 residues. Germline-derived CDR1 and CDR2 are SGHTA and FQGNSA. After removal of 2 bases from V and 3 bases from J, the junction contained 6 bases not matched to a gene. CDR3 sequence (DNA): TGTGCCAGCAGCTTACAGTTAGGGACAGGGGGCTACGAGCAGTACTTC. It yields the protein CASSLQLGTGGYEQYF.

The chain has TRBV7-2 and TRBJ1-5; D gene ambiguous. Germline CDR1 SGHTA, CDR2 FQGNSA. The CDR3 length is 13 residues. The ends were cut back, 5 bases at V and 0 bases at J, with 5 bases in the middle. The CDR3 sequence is CASSQNSNQPQHF. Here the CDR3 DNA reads TGTGCCAGCAGCCAGAATAGCAATCAGCCCCAGCATTTT.

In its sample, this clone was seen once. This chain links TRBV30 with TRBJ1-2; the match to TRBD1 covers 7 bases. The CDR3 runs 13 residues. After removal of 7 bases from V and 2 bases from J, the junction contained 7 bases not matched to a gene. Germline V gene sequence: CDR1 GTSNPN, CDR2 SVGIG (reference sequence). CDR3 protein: CAYLDRANYGYTF. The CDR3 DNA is TGTGCCTACCTTGACAGGGCAAACTATGGCTACACCTTC.

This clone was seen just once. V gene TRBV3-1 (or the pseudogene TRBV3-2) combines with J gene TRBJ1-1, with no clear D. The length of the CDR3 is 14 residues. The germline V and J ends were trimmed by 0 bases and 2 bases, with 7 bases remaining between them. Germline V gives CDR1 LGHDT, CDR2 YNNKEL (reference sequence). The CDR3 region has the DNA TGTGCCAGCAGCCAAGAACACAGAAACACTGAAGCTTTCTTT. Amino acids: CASSQEHRNTEAFF.

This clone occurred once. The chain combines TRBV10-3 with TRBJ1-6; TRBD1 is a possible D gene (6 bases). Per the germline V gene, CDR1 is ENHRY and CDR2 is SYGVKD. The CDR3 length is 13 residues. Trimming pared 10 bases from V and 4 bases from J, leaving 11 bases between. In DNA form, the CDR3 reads TGTGCCAGCAAGCAGGGGTATAATTCACCCCTCCACTTT. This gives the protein CASKQGYNSPLHF.

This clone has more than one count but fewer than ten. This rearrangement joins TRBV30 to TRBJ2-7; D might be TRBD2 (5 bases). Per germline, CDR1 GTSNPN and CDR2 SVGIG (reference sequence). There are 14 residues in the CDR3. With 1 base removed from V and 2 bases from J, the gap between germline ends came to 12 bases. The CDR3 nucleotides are TGTGCCTGGAGTGAAAAAGCGGCCACCTACGAGCAGTACTTC. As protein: CAWSEKAATYEQYF.

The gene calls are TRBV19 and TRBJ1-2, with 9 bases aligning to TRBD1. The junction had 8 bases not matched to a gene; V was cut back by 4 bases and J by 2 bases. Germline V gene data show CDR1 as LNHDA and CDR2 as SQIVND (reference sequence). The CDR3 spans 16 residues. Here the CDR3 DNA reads TGTGCCAGTAGTACCCGGACAGGGGAGGCCAACTATGGCTACACCTTC. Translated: CASSTRTGEANYGYTF.

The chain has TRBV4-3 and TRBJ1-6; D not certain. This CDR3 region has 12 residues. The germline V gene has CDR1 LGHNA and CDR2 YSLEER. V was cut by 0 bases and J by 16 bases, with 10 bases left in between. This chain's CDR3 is CASSQDRKGLHF. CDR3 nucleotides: TGCGCCAGCAGCCAAGATCGGAAAGGACTCCACTTT.

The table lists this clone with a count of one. This CDR3 reads CASSLAVGRGIQYF. The CDR3 coding sequence is TGTGCCAGCAGCTTGGCGGTAGGGAGAGGCATTCAGTACTTC. V usage is TRBV7-9 and J usage is TRBJ2-4, with D perhaps TRBD2 (5 bases). V lost 3 bases and J lost 9, with 15 bases in between. This CDR3 has 14 amino acids. Germline CDR1 reads SEHNR; CDR2 reads FQNEAQ (reference sequence). Looking up the rest from reference TRBV7-9 and TRBJ2-4 gives the full variable domain: DTGVSQNPRHKITKRGQNVTFRCDPISEHNRLYWYRQTLGQGPEFLTYFQNEAQLEKSRLLSDRFSAERPKGSFSTLEIQRTEQGDSAMYLCASSLAVGRGIQYFGAGTRLSVL.

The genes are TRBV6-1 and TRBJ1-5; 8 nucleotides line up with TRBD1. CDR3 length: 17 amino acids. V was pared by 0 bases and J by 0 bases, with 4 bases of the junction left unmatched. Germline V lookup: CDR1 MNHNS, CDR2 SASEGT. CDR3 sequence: CASSEATGAYSNQPQHF. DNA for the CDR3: TGTGCCAGCAGTGAAGCGACAGGGGCTTATAGCAATCAGCCCCAGCATTTT.

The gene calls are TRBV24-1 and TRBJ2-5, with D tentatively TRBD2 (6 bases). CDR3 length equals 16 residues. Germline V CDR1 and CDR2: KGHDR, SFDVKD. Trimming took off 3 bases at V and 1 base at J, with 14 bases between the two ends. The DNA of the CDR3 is TGTGCCACCAGTGATCACCCTAGCGCGGTCCAAGAGACCCAGTACTTC. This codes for CATSDHPSAVQETQYF.

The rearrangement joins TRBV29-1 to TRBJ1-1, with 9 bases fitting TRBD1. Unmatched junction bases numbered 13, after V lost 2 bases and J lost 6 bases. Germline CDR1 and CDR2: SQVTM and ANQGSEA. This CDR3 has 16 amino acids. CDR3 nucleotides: TGCAGCGTTGAACCTCAAACCCGGGACAGGGCTTCTGAAGCTTTCTTT. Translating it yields CSVEPQTRDRASEAFF. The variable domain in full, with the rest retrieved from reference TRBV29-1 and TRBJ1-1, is SAVISQKPSRDICQRGTSLTIQCQVDSQVTMMFWYRQQPGQSLTLIATANQGSEATYESGFVIDKFPISRPNLTFSTLTVSNMSPEDSSIYLCSVEPQTRDRASEAFFGQGTRLTVV.

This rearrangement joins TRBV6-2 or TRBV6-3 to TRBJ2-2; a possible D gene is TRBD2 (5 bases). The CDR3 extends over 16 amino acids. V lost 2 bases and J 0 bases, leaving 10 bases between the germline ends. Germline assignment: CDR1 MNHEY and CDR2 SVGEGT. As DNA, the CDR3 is TGTGCCAGCAGTTACCCGGGGAAACCGAACACCGGGGAGCTGTTTTTT. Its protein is CASSYPGKPNTGELFF.

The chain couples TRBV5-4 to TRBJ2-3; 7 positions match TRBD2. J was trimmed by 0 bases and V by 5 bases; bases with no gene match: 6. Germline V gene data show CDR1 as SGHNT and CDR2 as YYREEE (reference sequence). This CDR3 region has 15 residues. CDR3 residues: CASRPPGLSTDTQYF. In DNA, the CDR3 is TGTGCCAGCAGACCGCCGGGACTAAGCACAGATACGCAGTATTTT.